This passage covers 3 T cell receptor beta chains from one sample sequenced in a study of shared clonotypes between healthy human individuals. Sequencing used immunoSEQ multiplex PCR; TCRdb keeps in-frame clones, though not all of them. In the table there are roughly 660,000 clones, 90% of which are singletons. The sample was memory CD8+ T cells from PBMCs. Subset denoted: CD45RO+ cells pooled with CCR7-negative TemRA cells. The source of these receptors is a man aged 18 to 35 in good health. Some clones in this sample may be carry-over from other donors' samples.

This clone was found once. CDR3 DNA sequence: TGTGCCAGCAGGTGGGTGACTACGGAGACCCAGTACTTC. It specifies CASRWVTTETQYF. This sequence joins TRBV28 and TRBJ2-5, with D perhaps TRBD2 (5 bases). Germline V gene lookup returns CDR1 MDHEN and CDR2 SYDVKM. The V gene lost 6 bases and the J gene lost 5 bases, with 13 bases spanning the gap. The CDR3 sequence is 13 residues long. Full variable domain (missing parts from reference TRBV28 and TRBJ2-5): DVKVTQSSRYLVKRTGEKVFLECVQDMDHENMFWYRQDPGLGLRLIYFSYDVKMKEKGDIPEGYSVSREKKERFSLILESASTNQTSMYLCASRWVTTETQYFGPGTRLLVL.

The rearrangement uses TRBV5-1 and TRBJ2-7, with D possibly TRBD2 on 5 matching bases. From germline, CDR1 is SGHRS and CDR2 YFSETQ. There are 14 residues in the CDR3. Deletions cut 3 bases from V and 3 bases from J, with 13 bases between. The CDR3 DNA follows: TGCGCCAGCAGCTGGGTGTACGGGGACTACGAGCAGTACTTC. Translated, it gives CASSWVYGDYEQYF. The whole variable domain, filled in from reference TRBV5-1 and TRBJ2-7, reads KAGVTQTPRYLIKTRGQQVTLSCSPISGHRSVSWYQQTPGQGLQFLFEYFSETQRNKGNFPGRFSGRQFSNSRSEMNVSTLELGDSALYLCASSWVYGDYEQYFGPGTRLTVT.

This chain uses TRBV5-6 with TRBJ2-7; the D gene is possibly TRBD1 (6 bases). The CDR3 spans 12 residues. Trimming took off 5 bases at V and 5 bases at J, with 11 bases between the two ends. Germline V CDR1 and CDR2: SGHDT, YYEEEE. The CDR3 DNA is TGTGCCAGCAGTGACAGGTTCGACGAGCAGTACTTC. It encodes CASSDRFDEQYF.